This TCR beta chain is from a study of T cell responses to AZD1222 COVID-19 vaccine. This table comes from immunoSEQ multiplex PCR, and its TCRdb copy is limited to in-frame clones, with some not included. This table holds 110,000 or so clones, 75% to 90% found once. The V end lost 3 bases, the J end lost 1 base, and 7 bases lay between the germline ends. The germline CDR1 and CDR2 sequences are LGHNA and YNFKEQ. This CDR3 is 14 amino acids long. The material was peripheral blood, obtained 28 days after the second AZD1222 dose. The genes are TRBV4-2 and TRBJ1-5, with D possibly matching TRBD1 (5 bases). The sequence derives from an adult who received the AZD1222 COVID-19 vaccine. The CDR3 sequence is CASSHGTSNQPQHF. CDR3 DNA sequence: TGTGCCAGCAGCCACGGGACCAGCAATCAGCCCCAGCATTTT.